This T cell receptor beta chain comes out of a study of T cell clonality in common variable immunodeficiency. V was clipped by 7 bases and J by 4 bases; unmatched bases: 6. This CDR3 region has 14 residues. Germline V lookup: CDR1 SNHLY, CDR2 FYNNEI. This clone was detected a few times. Its antigen is as yet unknown. Read data end 3 residues before the CDR3 end; the end is taken from the germline J gene. Each donor provided roughly 5 to 8 ml of heparinized whole blood. Findings of the study overall: Reportedly, TCR beta sequences from common variable immunodeficiency showed fewer deletions and N-nucleotide insertions.

Equal genomic DNA amounts from CVID and control samples were sequenced. The protocol was immunoSEQ multiplex PCR, while the TCRdb copy is restricted to in-frame clones and leaves out a portion. The sample gives tens of thousands of clones, none seen only once, and the top ten clones hold about 5%. The material sequenced was peripheral blood mononuclear cells. The chain has TRBV2 and TRBJ1-5, with 8 bases aligning to TRBD1. The receptor was derived from a human donor with common variable immunodeficiency. The CDR3 bases that were read are TGTGCCAGCACTTCGCAGGGGGCTAATCAGCCC. Encoded protein: CASTSQGANQP. In full, the CDR3 is CASTSQGANQPQHF.